This paragraph covers one T cell receptor beta chain sequence. This sample stems from a study of blood T cell repertoires in COVID-19. About the research overall: Spain, Italy and the United States supplied samples that represented acute and convalescent COVID-19. PBMCs, B-cell-depleted T cells, or T cells provided the cDNA or gDNA that made up the material.

In the study's own analysis: Reference gene primer amplification gave estimated nucleated cell counts. Sequencing used immunoSEQ multiplex PCR; TCRdb keeps in-frame clones, though not all of them. That table gives V, J and clone size, and the DNA gave D and trimming. Of 100,000 or so clones listed, 85% to 95% were seen once; the top ten hold roughly 6.4%. Sequenced input: peripheral blood. The origin of this receptor is a woman aged 60-75 years with active COVID-19.

The CDR3 protein is CASSQDAGSDTQYF. CDR3 nucleotides: TGTGCCAGCAGCCAAGATGCAGGGTCAGATACGCAGTATTTT. The chain has TRBV4-2 and TRBJ2-3; a possible D gene is TRBD1 (5 bases). The CDR3 extends over 14 amino acids. Germline V gene lookup returns CDR1 LGHNA and CDR2 YNFKEQ. V was shortened by 0 bases and J by 4 bases, with 8 bases between the two germline ends.